The 26 T cell receptor beta chains in this list originate from one sample, sequenced in a study of radiotherapy plus CTLA-4 blockade in lung cancer. This table comes from immunoSEQ multiplex PCR, and its TCRdb copy is limited to in-frame clones, with some not included. The sample yields over 85,000 clones, roughly 80% seen once. The material sequenced was peripheral blood, taken from a patient treated with radiotherapy plus ipilimumab. All receptors come from a human donor with non-small cell lung cancer that progressed on radiotherapy plus ipilimumab.

The genes are TRBV5-6 and TRBJ2-3; D perhaps matches TRBD1 (5 bases). The CDR3 has 15 amino acids. Per germline, CDR1 SGHDT and CDR2 YYEEEE. V gave up 4 bases and J gave up 3 bases, with 15 bases separating them. CDR3 DNA: TGTGCCAGCAGCATGTCCGGCCAGGGAACAGATACGCAGTATTTT. This translates into CASSMSGQGTDTQYF.

CDR3 bases: TGTGCCAGCAGCGAGGATTGGAATCAGCCCCAGCATTTT. Protein sequence: CASSEDWNQPQHF. The chain couples TRBV2 to TRBJ1-5; D is undetermined. V was shortened by 6 bases and J by 4 bases, with 10 bases between the two germline ends. The CDR3 totals 13 residues. The germline V gene has CDR1 SNHLY and CDR2 FYNNEI. The full variable domain, rest sourced from reference TRBV2 and TRBJ1-5, is EPEVTQTPSHQVTQMGQEVILRCVPISNHLYFYWYRQILGQKVEFLVSFYNNEISEKSEIFDDQFSVERPDGSNFTLKIRSTKLEDSAMYFCASSEDWNQPQHFGDGTRLSIL.

The rearrangement uses TRBV18 and TRBJ2-3; D is unresolved. The CDR3 spans 13 residues. Trimming took 0 bases from V and 3 from J, leaving 4 bases between them. From germline, CDR1 is KGHSH and CDR2 LQKENI. The CDR3 DNA reads as TGTGCCAGCTCACCACCGATAACAGATACGCAGTATTTT. Amino acid sequence: CASSPPITDTQYF.

The chain joins TRBV6-5 to TRBJ2-7; 13 bases are a match to TRBD2. After removal of 5 bases from V and 5 bases from J, the junction contained 6 bases not matched to a gene. The CDR3 has 15 residues. Germline assignment: CDR1 MNHEY and CDR2 SVGAGI. Here the CDR3 reads CASSPGLAGADEQYV. Written as DNA, the CDR3 is TGTGCCAGCAGTCCAGGACTAGCGGGAGCCGACGAGCAGTACGTC.

The chain employs TRBV9 and TRBJ2-3; 8 nucleotides align to TRBD2. The CDR3 has 14 residues. Germline CDR1 reads SGDLS; CDR2 reads YYNGEE. Unmatched junction bases numbered 3, after V lost 0 bases and J lost 6 bases. CDR3 sequence (DNA): TGTGCCAGCAGCGTAGACTCTAGCGGGGATACGCAGTATTTT. This gives the protein CASSVDSSGDTQYF. Full variable domain (remainder filled in from reference TRBV9 and TRBJ2-3): DSGVTQTPKHLITATGQRVTLRCSPRSGDLSVYWYQQSLDQGLQFLIQYYNGEERAKGNILERFSAQQFPDLHSELNLSSLELGDSALYFCASSVDSSGDTQYFGPGTRLTVL.

This chain's CDR3 is CASSRTSGLPYNEQFF. CDR3 nucleotides: TGTGCCAGCAGTAGAACTAGCGGACTGCCCTACAATGAGCAGTTCTTC. The chain recombines TRBV28 with TRBJ2-1; 8 bases agree with TRBD2. Germline V gene lookup returns CDR1 MDHEN and CDR2 SYDVKM. The CDR3 length is 16 residues. V dropped 5 bases and J dropped 2; count of bases not matched to a gene: 8.

This clone has only a few counts. For the CDR3, the DNA is TGCGCCAGCAGCCAAGACGGTGGGTCTGGAAACACCATATATTTT. It is translated as CASSQDGGSGNTIYF. The rearrangement uses TRBV4-1 and TRBJ1-3; D not certain. Germline V gene sequence: CDR1 MGHRA, CDR2 YSYEKL. The V end lost 0 bases, the J end lost 1 base, and 7 bases lay between the germline ends. The CDR3 is 15 residues long.

In DNA form, the CDR3 reads TGTGCCAGCAGCGTAGGGGCGGGCACCGGGGAGCTGTTTTTT. It specifies CASSVGAGTGELFF. The chain joins TRBV9 to TRBJ2-2; D perhaps matches TRBD2 (5 bases). The CDR3 loop spans 14 amino acids. Germline CDR1 reads SGDLS; CDR2 reads YYNGEE. V lost 0 bases to trimming and J lost 4 bases, with 7 bases between them.

The chain joins TRBV7-8 to TRBJ2-4; 7 bases fit TRBD2. The CDR3 covers 15 residues. The V gene end was trimmed by 5 bases and the J gene end by 5 bases; junction bases not matched to a gene: 9. The germline V gene encodes CDR1 SGHVS and CDR2 FQNEAQ. The CDR3 region is CASSPMGGGENIQYF. CDR3 DNA: TGTGCCAGCAGCCCCATGGGCGGGGGAGAAAACATTCAGTACTTC.

This chain links TRBV27 with TRBJ2-3; perhaps TRBD1 as D (6 bases). The CDR3 totals 14 residues. V was pared by 5 bases and J by 2 bases, with 11 bases between. Germline V gene sequence: CDR1 MNHEY, CDR2 SMNVEV (reference sequence). The CDR3 DNA follows: TGTGCCAGCAGTAATGGGGACAACACAGATACGCAGTATTTT. This gives the protein CASSNGDNTDTQYF.

V and J are TRBV7-3 and TRBJ1-5; 8 nucleotides match TRBD1. This CDR3 contains 18 residues. Germline V gene data show CDR1 as SGHTA and CDR2 as FQGTGA. V lost 10 bases and J lost 0; bases outside the gene matches: 17. The chain's CDR3 is CAIHFTGTGEYSNQPQHF. The CDR3 bases are TGTGCCATCCATTTCACCGGGACAGGAGAATATAGCAATCAGCCCCAGCATTTT.

The gene calls are TRBV9 and TRBJ2-1, with TRBD2 matching 10 bases. Germline V gene lookup returns CDR1 SGDLS and CDR2 YYNGEE. The CDR3 loop spans 16 amino acids. Trimming removed 4 bases from V and 1 base from J; junction bases left unmatched: 5. The CDR3 region is CASSYPGLASYNEQFF. CDR3 DNA: TGTGCCAGCAGCTACCCGGGACTAGCGTCCTACAATGAGCAGTTCTTC.

This rearrangement joins TRBV7-3 to TRBJ2-1, with 10 bases identical to TRBD2. J was trimmed by 9 bases and V by 5 bases; bases with no gene match: 13. Germline V gene sequence: CDR1 SGHTA, CDR2 FQGTGA. CDR3 size: 16 residues. The CDR3 region is CASSPVGAGGPGEQFF. The CDR3 DNA follows: TGTGCCAGCAGCCCGGTGGGAGCGGGAGGGCCAGGTGAGCAGTTCTTC.

The V call is TRBV7-2, the J call TRBJ2-7; 14 nucleotides line up with TRBD2. The germline CDR1 and CDR2 sequences are SGHTA and FQGNSA. The CDR3 length is 16 residues. Germline trimming cut 3 bases from V and 6 bases from J; bases unmatched to any gene: 7. CDR3: CASSLAPGLAGVEQYF. The CDR3 bases are TGTGCCAGCAGCTTGGCCCCGGGACTAGCGGGAGTCGAGCAGTACTTC. Combining the CDR3 with reference TRBV7-2 and TRBJ2-7 gives the whole variable domain GAGVSQSPSNKVTEKGKDVELRCDPISGHTALYWYRQSLGQGLEFLIYFQGNSAPDKSGLPSDRFSAERTGGSVSTLTIQRTQQEDSAVYLCASSLAPGLAGVEQYFGPGTRLTVT.

The chain combines TRBV15 with TRBJ2-7; no definite D call. Germline loops: CDR1 LNHNV, CDR2 YYDKDF (reference sequence). The V gene lost 3 bases and the J gene lost 3 bases, with 3 bases spanning the gap. This CDR3 is built from 11 residues. The DNA of the CDR3 is TGTGCCACCAGCAGTCTCTACGAGCAGTACTTC. It codes for CATSSLYEQYF. The full variable domain, with the rest looked up from reference TRBV15 and TRBJ2-7, is DAMVIQNPRYQVTQFGKPVTLSCSQTLNHNVMYWYQQKSSQAPKLLFHYYDKDFNNEADTPDNFQSRRPNTSFCFLDIRSPGLGDTAMYLCATSSLYEQYFGPGTRLTVT.

The chain combines TRBV19 with TRBJ1-1; D is ambiguous. CDR1 and CDR2 from the germline V gene are LNHDA and SQIVND (reference sequence). The CDR3 is 15 amino acids. V was trimmed by 7 bases and J by 0 bases, leaving 15 bases between them. The CDR3 here is CASTKRGKLNTEAFF. Here the CDR3 DNA reads TGTGCCAGTACTAAGCGGGGTAAATTGAACACTGAAGCTTTCTTT.

V usage is TRBV18 and J usage is TRBJ1-5; D ambiguous. The CDR3 runs 13 residues. V lost 2 bases and J lost 0, with 2 bases in between. Germline assignment: CDR1 KGHSH and CDR2 LQKENI. This chain's CDR3 is CASSPSSNQPQHF. The CDR3, as DNA: TGTGCCAGCTCACCAAGTAGCAATCAGCCCCAGCATTTT.

There are a few counts of this clone. This rearrangement joins TRBV7-3 to TRBJ2-1, with a possible D match to TRBD2 (5 bases). V lost 2 bases and J lost 5, with 10 bases in between. The CDR3 loop spans 14 amino acids. The germline gives CDR1 SGHTA, CDR2 FQGTGA. CDR3 bases: TGTGCCAGCAGCTTAGATCTAGCAAACAATGAGCAGTTCTTC. Its translation is CASSLDLANNEQFF.

The rearrangement uses TRBV10-3 and TRBJ2-7; TRBD1 agrees at 10 bases. V lost 3 bases to trimming and J lost 9 bases; unmatched junction nucleotides: 8. Germline V gene data show CDR1 as ENHRY and CDR2 as SYGVKD. The CDR3 is 14 residues long. CDR3 DNA: TGTGCCATCAGTGAACCCTCGACAGGGGGCGGGCAGTACGTC. This encodes CAISEPSTGGGQYV.

Only a few counts were recorded for this clone. The chain's CDR3 is CASSVGGADNEQFF. The DNA for the CDR3 is TGTGCCAGCAGCGTAGGGGGAGCGGACAATGAGCAGTTCTTC. The chain carries TRBV9 and TRBJ2-1; possible D gene TRBD2, 5 bases. CDR3 length equals 14 residues. CDR1 is SGDLS and CDR2 is YYNGEE in the germline V gene. The V end lost 0 bases, the J end lost 5 bases, and 9 bases lay between the germline ends.

The chain combines TRBV6-5 with TRBJ1-2, with a weak D call TRBD1 (5 bases). The length of the CDR3 is 15 residues. CDR1 is MNHEY, CDR2 SVGAGI, per germline. V lost 7 bases and J lost 2, with 17 bases in between. In DNA form, the CDR3 reads TGTGCCAGCAATCCCCAGGGCACGACGAACTATGGCTACACCTTC. Its translation is CASNPQGTTNYGYTF.

The rearrangement joins TRBV18 to TRBJ2-5; D may be TRBD2 (5 bases). From germline, CDR1 is KGHSH and CDR2 LQKENI. This CDR3 comprises 16 residues. Between the trimmed V and J ends, which lost 2 bases and 1 base, there was a span of 14 bases. The CDR3 DNA reads as TGTGCCAGCTCACCATTGGACTTCTTTTCCCAAGAGACCCAGTACTTC. Translating gives CASSPLDFFSQETQYF.

This chain connects TRBV2 to TRBJ2-7; 7 bases line up with TRBD2. V lost 2 bases, J lost 2 bases, and 6 bases stayed unmatched. Germline V gives CDR1 SNHLY, CDR2 FYNNEI. The CDR3 totals 15 residues. The CDR3 region has the DNA TGTGCCAGCAGTGAATGGGGGGGGAATACCTACGAGCAGTACTTC. Its translation is CASSEWGGNTYEQYF.

V and J are TRBV2 and TRBJ2-1; D remains ambiguous. The CDR3 length is 13 residues. The germline V gene has CDR1 SNHLY and CDR2 FYNNEI. The V end lost 3 bases, the J end lost 6 bases, and 9 bases lay between the germline ends. The chain's CDR3 is CASSDWSRNEQFF. The CDR3 nucleotides are TGTGCCAGCAGTGATTGGTCTCGCAATGAGCAGTTCTTC.

The chain has TRBV16 and TRBJ2-7; no clear D gene. The CDR3 spans 12 residues. CDR1 KGHSY and CDR2 FQNENV come from the germline V gene. Trimming cost V 0 bases and J 2 bases, with 2 bases left between them. For the CDR3, the DNA is TGTGCCAGCAGCCAATCAGCCTACGAGCAGTACTTC. Translating it yields CASSQSAYEQYF.

The chain combines TRBV5-1 with TRBJ1-5, with 9 bases that match TRBD1. The CDR3 has 14 residues. CDR1 and CDR2 from the germline V gene are SGHRS and YFSETQ. J was trimmed by 6 bases and V by 4 bases; bases with no gene match: 5. The CDR3, as DNA: TGCGCCAGCAGCACCGGACAGGGGACTCAGCCCCAGCATTTT. The encoded protein is CASSTGQGTQPQHF.